Detailed here is one T cell receptor beta chain. Its antigen is still unknown. Germline V gene lookup returns CDR1 SGHRS and CDR2 YFSETQ. The CDR3 has 16 amino acids. The record originates from a study of CXCR3-negative and CXCR3-positive naive CD8 T cells. In the study overall: The TRB read total, 120 million to 150 million, broke down to about 1.5 +/- 0.3 million reads per library.

The method, 5' RACE with UMI labels, was used to prepare the TRB cDNA libraries. No DNA is given; TCRdb re-called the 5' RACE reads and lists each CDR3 protein once. The sample table includes roughly 110,000 distinct CDR3 sequences. Points from the study as a whole: When CXCR3-positive naive cells were set against CXCR3-negative naive cells, the former had more hydrophobic TRB CDR3s. Memory CD8+ cells showed much lower diversity, while both naive subsets were comparably high.

Naive CD8+ T cells showed a CD45RO-CCR7+CD27+CD95- phenotype. The sequenced sample consisted of naive CXCR3+ CD8+ T cells from blood. This sample's subset: CD45RO-CCR7+CD27+CD95- naive CD8+ T cells expressing CXCR3 (TNR3+). The clonotype originates from a human donor in good health. Some clones in this sample may be carry-over from other donors' samples. V usage is TRBV5-1 and J usage is TRBJ2-5; no DNA is available, so the TRBD2 call from TCRdb remains unchecked. CDR3 loop: CASSEITSGEQETQYF.